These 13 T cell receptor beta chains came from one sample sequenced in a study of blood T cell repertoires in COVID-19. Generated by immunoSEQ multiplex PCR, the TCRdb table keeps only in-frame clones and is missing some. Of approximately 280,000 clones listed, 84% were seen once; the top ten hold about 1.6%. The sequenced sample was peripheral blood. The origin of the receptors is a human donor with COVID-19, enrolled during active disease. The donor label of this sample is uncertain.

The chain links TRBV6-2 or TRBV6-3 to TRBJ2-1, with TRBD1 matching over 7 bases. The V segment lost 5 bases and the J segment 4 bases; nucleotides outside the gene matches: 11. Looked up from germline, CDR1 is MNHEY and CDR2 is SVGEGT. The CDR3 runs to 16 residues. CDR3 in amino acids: CASSVPPGQRYNEQFF. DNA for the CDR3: TGTGCCAGCAGTGTTCCACCGGGACAGAGGTACAATGAGCAGTTCTTC.

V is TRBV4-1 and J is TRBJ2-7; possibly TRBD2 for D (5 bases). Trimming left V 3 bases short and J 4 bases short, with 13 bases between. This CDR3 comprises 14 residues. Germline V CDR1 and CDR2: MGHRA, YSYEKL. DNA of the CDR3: TGCGCCAGCAGCCATGCCCCAGCGGATTACGAGCAGTACTTC. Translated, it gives CASSHAPADYEQYF.

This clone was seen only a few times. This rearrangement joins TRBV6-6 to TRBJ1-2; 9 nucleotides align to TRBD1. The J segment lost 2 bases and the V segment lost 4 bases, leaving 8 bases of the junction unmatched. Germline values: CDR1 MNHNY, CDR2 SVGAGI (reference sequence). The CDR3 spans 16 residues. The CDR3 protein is CASSFGQGRGNYGYTF. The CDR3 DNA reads TGTGCCAGCAGTTTCGGACAGGGGAGGGGAAACTATGGCTACACCTTC.

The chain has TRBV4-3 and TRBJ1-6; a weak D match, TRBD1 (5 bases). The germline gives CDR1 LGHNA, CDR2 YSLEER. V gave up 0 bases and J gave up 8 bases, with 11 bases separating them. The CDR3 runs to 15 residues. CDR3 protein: CASSQDFGGDSPLHF. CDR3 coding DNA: TGCGCCAGCAGCCAAGATTTCGGGGGTGATTCACCCCTCCACTTT.

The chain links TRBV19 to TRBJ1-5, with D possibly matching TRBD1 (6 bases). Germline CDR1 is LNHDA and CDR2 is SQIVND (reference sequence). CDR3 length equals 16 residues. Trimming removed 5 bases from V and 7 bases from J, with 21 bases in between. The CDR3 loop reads CASSPPGGQGGQPQHF. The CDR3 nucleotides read TGTGCCAGTAGTCCGCCCGGGGGGCAGGGCGGCCAGCCCCAGCATTTT.

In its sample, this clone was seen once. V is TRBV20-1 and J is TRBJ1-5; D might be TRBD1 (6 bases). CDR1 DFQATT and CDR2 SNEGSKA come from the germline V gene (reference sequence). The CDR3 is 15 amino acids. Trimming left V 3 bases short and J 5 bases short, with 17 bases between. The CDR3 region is CSASPTGRADQPQHF. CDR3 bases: TGCAGTGCTAGTCCGACAGGTCGGGCCGATCAGCCCCAGCATTTT.

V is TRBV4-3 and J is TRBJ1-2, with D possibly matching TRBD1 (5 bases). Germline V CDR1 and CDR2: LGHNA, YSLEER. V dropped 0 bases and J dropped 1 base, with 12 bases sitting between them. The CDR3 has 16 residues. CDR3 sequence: CASSQDYRQINYGYTF. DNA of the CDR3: TGCGCCAGCAGCCAAGATTACAGACAGATTAACTATGGCTACACCTTC.

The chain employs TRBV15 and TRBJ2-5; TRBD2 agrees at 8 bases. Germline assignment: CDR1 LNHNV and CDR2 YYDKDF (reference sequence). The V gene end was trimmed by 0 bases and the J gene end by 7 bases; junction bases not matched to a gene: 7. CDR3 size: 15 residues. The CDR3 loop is CATSRDGLAQGTQYF. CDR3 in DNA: TGTGCCACCAGCAGAGATGGACTAGCCCAGGGGACCCAGTACTTC.

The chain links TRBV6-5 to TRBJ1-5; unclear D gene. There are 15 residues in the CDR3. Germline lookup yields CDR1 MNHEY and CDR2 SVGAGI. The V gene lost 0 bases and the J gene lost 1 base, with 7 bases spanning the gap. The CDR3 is CASSYSVRSNQPQHF. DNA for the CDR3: TGTGCCAGCAGTTACTCGGTCAGGAGCAATCAGCCCCAGCATTTT.

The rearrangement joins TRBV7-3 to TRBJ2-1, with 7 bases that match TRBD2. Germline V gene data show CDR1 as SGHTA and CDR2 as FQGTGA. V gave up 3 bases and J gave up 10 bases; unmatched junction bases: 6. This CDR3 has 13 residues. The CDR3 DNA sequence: TGTGCCAGCAGCTTCTTGGGGGAGGGAGAGCAGTTCTTC. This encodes CASSFLGEGEQFF. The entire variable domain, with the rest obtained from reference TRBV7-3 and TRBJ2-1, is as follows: GAGVSQTPSNKVTEKGKYVELRCDPISGHTALYWYRQSLGQGPEFLIYFQGTGAADDSGLPNDRFFAVRPEGSVSTLKIQRTERGDSAVYLCASSFLGEGEQFFGPGTRLTVL.

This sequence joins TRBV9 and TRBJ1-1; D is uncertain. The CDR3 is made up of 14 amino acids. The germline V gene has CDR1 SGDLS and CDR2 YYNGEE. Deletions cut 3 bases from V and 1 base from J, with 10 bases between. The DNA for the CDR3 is TGTGCCAGCAGCGCCATAACAGCGAACACTGAAGCTTTCTTT. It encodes CASSAITANTEAFF.

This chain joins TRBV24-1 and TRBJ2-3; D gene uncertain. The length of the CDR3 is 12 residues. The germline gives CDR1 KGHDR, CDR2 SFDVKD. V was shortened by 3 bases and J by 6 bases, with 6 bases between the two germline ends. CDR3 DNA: TGTGCCACCAGTGATCCGAGGGATACGCAGTATTTT. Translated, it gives CATSDPRDTQYF.

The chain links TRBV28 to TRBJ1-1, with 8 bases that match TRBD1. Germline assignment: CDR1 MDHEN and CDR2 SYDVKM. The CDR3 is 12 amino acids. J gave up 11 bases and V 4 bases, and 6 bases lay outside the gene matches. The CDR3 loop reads CASSYLQGAAFF. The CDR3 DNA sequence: TGTGCCAGCAGTTACCTCCAGGGGGCGGCTTTCTTT. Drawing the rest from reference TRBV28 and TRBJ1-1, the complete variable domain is DVKVTQSSRYLVKRTGEKVFLECVQDMDHENMFWYRQDPGLGLRLIYFSYDVKMKEKGDIPEGYSVSREKKERFSLILESASTNQTSMYLCASSYLQGAAFFGQGTRLTVV.